This TCR beta chain is from a study of blood T cells in healthy people across ages. Study-level findings and limits: Both naive CD4+ cell counts and diversity were greater in long-lived donors than in aged donors. The recorded TCR beta diversity per million T cells decreased in a roughly linear manner with age.

The germline V gene has CDR1 SEHNR and CDR2 FQNEAQ (reference sequence). The V gene lost 5 bases and the J gene lost 6 bases, with 21 bases spanning the gap. The CDR3 spans 16 residues. The donors, aged roughly 6 to 100, were healthy Caucasians from Russia. Turning to this clonotype: Its target is not known.

The authors ran a second PCR of about 6 to 12 cycles using a sample-barcoded 5' primer and a J-beta primer mix. In TCRdb, the 5' RACE reads were re-called with MiXCR into one record per CDR3 protein. Altogether hundreds of thousands of distinct CDR3 sequences are present, 25% being singletons, with the ten largest covering 9% to 9.5%. The same sample was also used in a study of T cells of mothers and their children. That publication notes: In this cohort, donors were three healthy Caucasian mothers plus their six children.

This receptor was taken from a boy under 18 in good health. The chain employs TRBV7-9 and TRBJ2-3; maybe TRBD2 (6 bases). Sequencing used blood. DNA for the CDR3: TGTGCCAGCAGCCCAAGAGAGGGAGGACGAAGGGATACGCAGTATTTT. This translates into CASSPREGGRRDTQYF.